These 24 T cell receptor beta chains were sequenced from one sample in a study of blood T cell repertoires in COVID-19. The repertoire was sequenced with immunoSEQ multiplex PCR; TCRdb's copy has only in-frame clones and lacks some. The sample has 30,000 or so clones, approximately 85% seen once. The sample taken for sequencing was peripheral blood. The receptors shown here come from a woman at least 80 years old with COVID-19, enrolled during active disease.

The chain links TRBV9 to TRBJ2-1; 8 bases fit TRBD2. Germline V lookup: CDR1 SGDLS, CDR2 YYNGEE. The CDR3 is 14 amino acids. After removal of 4 bases from V and 8 bases from J, the junction contained 8 bases not matched to a gene. CDR3: CASSLTGGTHEQFF. DNA of the CDR3: TGTGCCAGCAGCCTGACGGGGGGGACCCATGAGCAGTTCTTC.

This chain links TRBV2 with TRBJ2-7; perhaps TRBD1 as D (6 bases). The V gene lost 6 bases and the J gene lost 0 bases, with 12 bases spanning the gap. Germline assignment: CDR1 SNHLY and CDR2 FYNNEI. This CDR3 comprises 14 residues. Here the CDR3 reads CASRAGTSSYEQYF. DNA of the CDR3: TGTGCCAGCAGGGCCGGGACATCCTCCTACGAGCAGTACTTC.

The chain combines TRBV7-9 with TRBJ2-5; TRBD2 matches 8 bases. The CDR3 is 16 amino acids. The V gene end was trimmed by 1 base and the J gene end by 3 bases; junction bases not matched to a gene: 7. Germline V gives CDR1 SEHNR, CDR2 FQNEAQ (reference sequence). CDR3 in DNA: TGTGCCAGCAGCTTAGGCTCGGGACTAGGGGAAGAGACCCAGTACTTC. Translating it yields CASSLGSGLGEETQYF.

This clone showed up just once. The chain joins TRBV5-4 to TRBJ2-2, with 11 bases lining up with TRBD2. This CDR3 has 15 amino acids. The germline gives CDR1 SGHNT, CDR2 YYREEE (reference sequence). With 4 bases clipped from V and 7 bases from J, the junction kept 6 bases outside the gene matches. The chain's CDR3 is CASSPSSGGIGELFF. CDR3 DNA: TGTGCCAGCAGCCCTTCTAGCGGGGGGATCGGGGAGCTGTTTTTT.

J is TRBJ1-1 and V is TRBV29-1; TRBD1 is a possible D gene (5 bases). The CDR3 has 15 amino acids. Per germline, CDR1 SQVTM and CDR2 ANQGSEA. V lost 5 bases, J lost 0 bases, and 16 bases lay in between. CDR3 nucleotide sequence: TGCAGCGTTAAAGCCTATCGGGGGGTGAACACTGAAGCTTTCTTT. Translated, it gives CSVKAYRGVNTEAFF.

The chain employs TRBV20-1 and TRBJ2-3, with 11 bases matching TRBD2. The CDR3 sequence is 16 residues long. V lost 3 bases to trimming and J lost 5 bases; unmatched junction nucleotides: 10. Germline loops: CDR1 DFQATT, CDR2 SNEGSKA (reference sequence). CDR3 residues: CSASGASGGRGDTQYF. The CDR3 bases are TGCAGTGCTAGTGGAGCTAGCGGGGGGCGGGGAGATACGCAGTATTTT.

The V gene is TRBV12-5, the J gene TRBJ2-5; D not certain. The germline gives CDR1 LGHNT, CDR2 FRNRAP. Trimming took 6 bases from V and 5 from J, leaving 13 bases between them. This CDR3 contains 13 residues. The CDR3, as DNA: TGTGCTAGTGGACCCCCGGGTCTGGAGACCCAGTACTTC. Its protein product is CASGPPGLETQYF. Drawing the rest from reference TRBV12-5 and TRBJ2-5, the complete variable domain is DARVTQTPRHKVTEMGQEVTMRCQPILGHNTVFWYRQTMMQGLELLAYFRNRAPLDDSGMPKDRFSAEMPDATLATLKIQPSEPRDSAVYFCASGPPGLETQYFGPGTRLLVL.

The rearrangement uses TRBV29-1 and TRBJ2-3; tentatively, D is TRBD2 (6 bases). The V end lost 3 bases, the J end lost 3 bases, and 10 bases lay between the germline ends. The CDR3 consists of 13 residues. In germline, CDR1 is SQVTM, CDR2 ANQGSEA. In DNA form, the CDR3 reads TGCAGCGTTGATTTAGGGAGGACAGATACGCAGTATTTT. Protein: CSVDLGRTDTQYF.

The chain employs TRBV7-2 and TRBJ2-1; 8 nucleotides agree with TRBD2. The germline V gene encodes CDR1 SGHTA and CDR2 FQGNSA. V lost 4 bases to trimming and J lost 0 bases; unmatched junction nucleotides: 11. The length of the CDR3 is 18 residues. The CDR3 reads CASSSGSGGLSSYNEQFF. CDR3 sequence (DNA): TGTGCCAGCAGCTCAGGGAGCGGGGGCCTAAGCTCCTACAATGAGCAGTTCTTC.

The chain uses TRBV7-9 and TRBJ1-2, with no clear D. Germline lookup yields CDR1 SEHNR and CDR2 FQNEAQ (reference sequence). The CDR3 has 12 residues. With 3 bases removed from V and 7 bases from J, the gap between germline ends came to 9 bases. The CDR3 region has the DNA TGTGCCAGCAGCTTGACCGGAGGTGGCTACACCTTC. This codes for CASSLTGGGYTF. Supplemented by reference TRBV7-9 and TRBJ1-2, the full variable domain reads DTGVSQNPRHKITKRGQNVTFRCDPISEHNRLYWYRQTLGQGPEFLTYFQNEAQLEKSRLLSDRFSAERPKGSFSTLEIQRTEQGDSAMYLCASSLTGGGYTFGSGTRLTVV.

In DNA form, the CDR3 reads TGTGCCAGTAGTTTAGGTACTAACTATGGCTACACCTTC. Translation: CASSLGTNYGYTF. The chain employs TRBV19 and TRBJ1-2, with D unclear. The CDR3 has 13 amino acids. Trimming shortened V by 5 bases and J by 0 bases, and 7 bases separated the two germline ends. CDR1 and CDR2 from the germline V gene are LNHDA and SQIVND (reference sequence).

The chain links TRBV5-1 to TRBJ1-1; possibly TRBD1 for D (6 bases). The length of the CDR3 is 14 residues. Germline V gene sequence: CDR1 SGHRS, CDR2 YFSETQ. The V gene lost 0 bases and the J gene lost 0 bases, with 6 bases spanning the gap. The CDR3 coding sequence is TGCGCCAGCAGCTTGGAGGGGGTGAACACTGAAGCTTTCTTT. Translating gives CASSLEGVNTEAFF. The entire variable domain, with the rest obtained from reference TRBV5-1 and TRBJ1-1, is as follows: KAGVTQTPRYLIKTRGQQVTLSCSPISGHRSVSWYQQTPGQGLQFLFEYFSETQRNKGNFPGRFSGRQFSNSRSEMNVSTLELGDSALYLCASSLEGVNTEAFFGQGTRLTVV.

CDR3: CAISESGGLYGYTF. Here the CDR3 DNA reads TGTGCCATCAGTGAGTCCGGCGGTCTCTATGGCTACACCTTC. The V and J genes are TRBV10-3 and TRBJ1-2; no firm D call. Germline CDR1 reads ENHRY; CDR2 reads SYGVKD. The V gene lost 0 bases and the J gene lost 4 bases, with 9 bases spanning the gap. The CDR3 is 14 amino acids.

This clone was counted a few times. The genes are TRBV7-3 and TRBJ2-1; 7 nucleotides match TRBD2. CDR3 length equals 13 residues. Germline V gives CDR1 SGHTA, CDR2 FQGTGA. V was pared by 2 bases and J by 10 bases, with 5 bases of the junction left unmatched. The DNA for the CDR3 is TGTGCCAGCAGCTTATCCGGGACTACCGAGCAGTTCTTC. Protein sequence: CASSLSGTTEQFF.

The chain carries TRBV30 and TRBJ1-5; no clear D. V lost 4 bases, J lost 7 bases, and 17 bases lay in between. From germline, CDR1 is GTSNPN and CDR2 SVGIG (reference sequence). CDR3 length equals 14 residues. The CDR3 DNA sequence: TGTGCCTGGAATGAGGGAGGAAGAGGCCAGCCCCAGCATTTT. It is translated as CAWNEGGRGQPQHF.

This chain joins TRBV18 and TRBJ2-5; tentatively, D is TRBD1 (6 bases). CDR1 KGHSH and CDR2 LQKENI come from the germline V gene. The CDR3 contains 13 residues. Trimming took off 3 bases at V and 5 bases at J, with 10 bases between the two ends. CDR3 loop: CASSPGQGETQYF. The CDR3 DNA reads TGTGCCAGCTCACCTGGGCAGGGGGAGACCCAGTACTTC.

This chain connects TRBV27 to TRBJ1-1; D not certain. Germline V lookup: CDR1 MNHEY, CDR2 SMNVEV (reference sequence). With 6 bases removed from V and 1 base from J, the gap between germline ends came to 6 bases. CDR3 length: 12 residues. The CDR3 DNA reads TGTGCCAGCAGAAACACGAACACTGAAGCTTTCTTT. Translation gives CASRNTNTEAFF.

The chain carries TRBV7-3 and TRBJ2-1; 8 positions agree with TRBD2. Trimming took 3 bases from V and 13 from J; bases not matched to a gene: 8. The germline CDR1 and CDR2 sequences are SGHTA and FQGTGA. This CDR3 comprises 13 residues. The CDR3 protein is CASSFKSGGAQFF. The CDR3 region has the DNA TGTGCCAGCAGCTTCAAATCCGGGGGGGCCCAGTTCTTC.

The chain is built from TRBV7-9 and TRBJ2-3, with TRBD1 matching 11 bases. This CDR3 comprises 15 residues. After removal of 4 bases from V and 5 bases from J, the junction contained 5 bases not matched to a gene. Germline assignment: CDR1 SEHNR and CDR2 FQNEAQ (reference sequence). Here the CDR3 reads CASSWDRGKGDTQYF. The DNA for the CDR3 is TGTGCCAGCAGCTGGGACAGGGGGAAGGGAGATACGCAGTATTTT.

This chain connects TRBV5-1 to TRBJ2-7, with 11 bases aligning to TRBD2. Germline V gives CDR1 SGHRS, CDR2 YFSETQ. Germline trimming cut 4 bases from V and 0 bases from J; bases unmatched to any gene: 24. CDR3 length: 22 residues. The CDR3 sequence is CASSPGTVPLLAGGQISYEQYF. The CDR3 DNA follows: TGCGCCAGCAGCCCCGGGACAGTCCCCCTTCTAGCGGGGGGACAGATCTCCTACGAGCAGTACTTC.

The chain couples TRBV11-3 to TRBJ2-1, with D perhaps matching TRBD2 (5 bases). This CDR3 has 15 amino acids. V was trimmed by 2 bases and J by 3 bases, leaving 11 bases between them. CDR1 SGHNT and CDR2 YENEEA come from the germline V gene. The CDR3 is CASSLTRARYNEQFF. CDR3 DNA: TGTGCCAGCAGCTTAACGCGGGCTCGCTACAATGAGCAGTTCTTC.

This clone was recorded only once. V gene TRBV5-1 combines with J gene TRBJ2-7; D perhaps matches TRBD1 (6 bases). The germline V and J ends were trimmed by 3 bases and 2 bases, with 9 bases remaining between them. The CDR3 extends over 13 amino acids. The V gene's germline CDR1 is SGHRS and CDR2 YFSETQ. CDR3 DNA: TGCGCCAGCAGCTCCGGACAGACCTACGAGCAGTACTTC. It codes for CASSSGQTYEQYF.

The chain uses TRBV3-1 (or the pseudogene TRBV3-2) and TRBJ1-1; 7 bases align to TRBD1. The CDR3 loop spans 13 amino acids. Unmatched junction bases numbered 5, after V lost 4 bases and J lost 6 bases. Germline CDR1 and CDR2: LGHDT and YNNKEL (reference sequence). Written as DNA, the CDR3 is TGTGCCAGCAGCCCTGACAGGGTATCTGAAGCTTTCTTT. Its translation is CASSPDRVSEAFF.

V usage is TRBV3-1 (or the pseudogene TRBV3-2) and J usage is TRBJ2-5; 9 bases match TRBD2. Germline V gene lookup returns CDR1 LGHDT and CDR2 YNNKEL (reference sequence). Trimming cost V 3 bases and J 6 bases; bases outside gene matches: 5. CDR3 length: 14 amino acids. In DNA form, the CDR3 reads TGTGCCAGCAGCCAGAGCGGGGGGACGCAGACCCAGTACTTC. Translated, it gives CASSQSGGTQTQYF.